The source of this T cell receptor beta chain is a study of radiotherapy plus CTLA-4 blockade in lung cancer. Study in general: There were objective responses in roughly a sixth of patients, and 31% had disease control.

Profiled with immunoSEQ multiplex PCR; TCRdb holds only in-frame clones, not every one. The sample lists over 80,000 clones; 83% were seen once. Regarding this clone: Other DNA sequences in the same sample also yield this CDR3.

Trimming pared 0 bases from V and 4 bases from J, leaving 8 bases between. CDR1 and CDR2 (germline): MRHNA, SNTAGT. The CDR3 extends over 14 amino acids. This rearrangement joins TRBV6-4 to TRBJ2-3; D remains unclear. The sequencing used peripheral blood, collected from a patient treated with radiotherapy plus ipilimumab. This TCR was recovered from a human donor with non-small cell lung cancer who had stable disease on radiotherapy plus ipilimumab. The CDR3 reads CASSDSIRSDTQYF. The CDR3 DNA follows: TGTGCCAGCAGTGACTCGATTCGGTCAGATACGCAGTATTTT.